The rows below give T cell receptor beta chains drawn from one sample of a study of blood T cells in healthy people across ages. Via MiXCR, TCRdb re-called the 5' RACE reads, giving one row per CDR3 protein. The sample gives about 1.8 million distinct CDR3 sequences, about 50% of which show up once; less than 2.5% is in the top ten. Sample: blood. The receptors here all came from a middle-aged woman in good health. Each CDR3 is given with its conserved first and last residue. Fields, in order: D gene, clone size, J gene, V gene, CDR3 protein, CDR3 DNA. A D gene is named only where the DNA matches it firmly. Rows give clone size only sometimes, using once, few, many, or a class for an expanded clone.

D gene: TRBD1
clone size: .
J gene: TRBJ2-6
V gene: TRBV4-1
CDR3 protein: CASSLGGQAGANVLTF
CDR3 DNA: TGCGCCAGCAGCCTAGGGGGACAGGCTGGGGCCAACGTCCTGACTTTC

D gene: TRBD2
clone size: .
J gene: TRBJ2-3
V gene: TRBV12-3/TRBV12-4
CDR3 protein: CATGSGVGTDTQYF
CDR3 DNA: TGTGCCACCGGTAGCGGGGTCGGCACAGATACGCAGTATTTT

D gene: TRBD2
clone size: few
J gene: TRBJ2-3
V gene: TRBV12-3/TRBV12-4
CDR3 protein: CASSSPDSGGVSTDTQYF
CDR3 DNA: TGTGCCAGCAGTTCCCCGGACAGCGGGGGGGTTAGCACAGATACGCAGTATTTT

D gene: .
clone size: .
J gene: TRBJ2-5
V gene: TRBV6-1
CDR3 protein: CASRAWRTVKETQYF
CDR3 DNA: TGTGCCAGCAGAGCTTGGAGGACAGTTAAGGAGACCCAGTACTTC

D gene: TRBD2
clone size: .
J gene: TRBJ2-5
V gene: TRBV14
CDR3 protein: CASSQHGGLQETQYF
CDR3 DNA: TGTGCCAGCAGCCAGCACGGGGGACTACAAGAGACCCAGTACTTC

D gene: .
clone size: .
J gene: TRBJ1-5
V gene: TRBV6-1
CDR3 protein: CASSESQYSNQPQHF
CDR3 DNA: TGTGCCAGCAGTGAATCCCAGTATAGCAATCAGCCCCAGCATTTT

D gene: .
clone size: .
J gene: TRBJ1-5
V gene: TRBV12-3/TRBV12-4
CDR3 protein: CASTPATGNQPQHF
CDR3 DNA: TGTGCCAGCACCCCGGCTACTGGGAATCAGCCCCAGCATTTT

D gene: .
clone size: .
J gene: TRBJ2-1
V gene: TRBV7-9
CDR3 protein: CASGVGGNEQFF
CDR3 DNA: TGTGCCAGCGGGGTGGGGGGCAATGAGCAGTTCTTC

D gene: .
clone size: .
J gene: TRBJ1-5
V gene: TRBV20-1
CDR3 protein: CSAREAGVEPQHF
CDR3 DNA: TGCAGTGCTAGAGAGGCAGGAGTTGAGCCCCAGCATTTT

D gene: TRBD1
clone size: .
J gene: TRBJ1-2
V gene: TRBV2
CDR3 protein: CASSGTGGIIGYTF
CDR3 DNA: TGTGCCAGCAGTGGGACAGGCGGAATCATCGGCTACACCTTC

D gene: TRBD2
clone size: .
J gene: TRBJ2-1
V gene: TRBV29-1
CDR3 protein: CSVATSGGDNEQFF
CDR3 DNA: TGCAGCGTTGCGACTAGCGGGGGGGACAATGAGCAGTTCTTC

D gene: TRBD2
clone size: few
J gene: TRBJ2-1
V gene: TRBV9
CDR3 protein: CASSVVGGGEQFF
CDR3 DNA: TGTGCCAGCAGCGTAGTCGGGGGAGGGGAGCAGTTCTTC

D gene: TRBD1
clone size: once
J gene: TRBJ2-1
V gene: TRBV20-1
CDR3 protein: CSASKRTGESGEQFF
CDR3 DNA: TGCAGTGCTAGTAAACGGACAGGGGAATCGGGTGAGCAGTTCTTC

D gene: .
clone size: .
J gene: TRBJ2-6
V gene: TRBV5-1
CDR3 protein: CASSLAVGVSGANVLTF
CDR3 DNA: TGCGCCAGCAGCTTGGCCGTCGGGGTCTCTGGGGCCAACGTCCTGACTTTC

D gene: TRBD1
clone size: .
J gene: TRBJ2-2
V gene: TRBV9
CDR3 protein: CASSAPGQGPYANTGELFF
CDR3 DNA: TGTGCCAGCAGCGCGCCGGGACAGGGCCCTTACGCGAACACCGGGGAGCTGTTTTTT

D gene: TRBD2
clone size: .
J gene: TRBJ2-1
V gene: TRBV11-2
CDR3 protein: CASSFVVSGGTYNEQFF
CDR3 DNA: TGTGCCAGCAGCTTTGTGGTCTCGGGGGGGACCTACAATGAGCAGTTCTTC

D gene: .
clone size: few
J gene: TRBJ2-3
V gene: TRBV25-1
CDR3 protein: CASSAPRALGVDTQYF
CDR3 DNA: TGTGCCAGCAGTGCACCTCGGGCTCTGGGAGTAGATACGCAGTATTTT

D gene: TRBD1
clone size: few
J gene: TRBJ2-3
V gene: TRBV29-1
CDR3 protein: CSVEGGTEYSDTQYF
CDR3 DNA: TGCAGCGTTGAAGGTGGGACAGAGTATTCAGATACGCAGTATTTT

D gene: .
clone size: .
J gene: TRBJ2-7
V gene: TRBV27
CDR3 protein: CASSSPGTRLSYEQYF
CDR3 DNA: TGTGCCAGCAGTTCCCCCGGGACAAGGCTCTCGTACGAGCAGTACTTC

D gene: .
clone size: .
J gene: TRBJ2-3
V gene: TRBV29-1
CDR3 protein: CSVDGGGRPDTQYF
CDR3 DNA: TGCAGCGTTGACGGAGGGGGCCGTCCAGATACGCAGTATTTT

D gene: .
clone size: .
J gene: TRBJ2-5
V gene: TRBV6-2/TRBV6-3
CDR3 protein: CASDSERTQYF
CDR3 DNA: TGTGCCAGCGACTCAGAAAGGACCCAGTACTTC

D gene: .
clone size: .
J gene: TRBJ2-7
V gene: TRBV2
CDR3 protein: CASDKAGPRYEQYF
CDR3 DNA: TGTGCCAGCGACAAGGCGGGCCCTCGCTACGAGCAGTACTTC

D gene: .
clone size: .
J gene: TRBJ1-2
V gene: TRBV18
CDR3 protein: CASSPGRDTYYGYTF
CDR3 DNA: TGTGCCAGCTCACCCGGCCGGGACACTTACTATGGCTACACCTTC

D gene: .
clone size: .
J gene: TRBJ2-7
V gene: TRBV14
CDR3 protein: CVRREGVGSYEQYF
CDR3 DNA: TGTGTCAGAAGAGAAGGGGTGGGATCCTACGAGCAGTACTTC

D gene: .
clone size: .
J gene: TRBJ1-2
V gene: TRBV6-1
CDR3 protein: CASSDTTGLYGYTF
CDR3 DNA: TGTGCCAGCAGTGATACTACCGGGCTCTATGGCTACACCTTC

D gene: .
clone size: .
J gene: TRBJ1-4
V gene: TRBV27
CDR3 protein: CASSETQVGVEKLFF
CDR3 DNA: TGTGCCAGCAGCGAAACACAGGTCGGAGTTGAAAAACTGTTTTTT

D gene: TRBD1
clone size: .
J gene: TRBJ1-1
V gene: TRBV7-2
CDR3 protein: CASNTRGPYTEAFF
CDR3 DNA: TGTGCCAGCAATACTAGGGGGCCATACACTGAAGCTTTCTTT

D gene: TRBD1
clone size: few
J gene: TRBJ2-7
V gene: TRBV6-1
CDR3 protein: CASSRQGASSYEQYF
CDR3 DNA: TGTGCCAGTTCGAGACAGGGGGCTTCCTCCTACGAGCAGTACTTC

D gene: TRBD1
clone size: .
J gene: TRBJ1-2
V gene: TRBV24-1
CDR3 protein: CATSDLDLMTGIYGYTF
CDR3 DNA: TGTGCCACCAGTGATTTGGATCTCATGACAGGGATCTATGGCTACACCTTC

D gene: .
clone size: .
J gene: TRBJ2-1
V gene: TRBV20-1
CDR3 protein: CSARGDGRTYNEQFF
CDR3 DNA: TGCAGTGCGCGGGGCGACGGAAGGACCTACAATGAGCAGTTCTTC

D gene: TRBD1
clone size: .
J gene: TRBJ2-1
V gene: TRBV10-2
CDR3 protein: CASRETGADEQFF
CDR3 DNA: TGCGCCAGCAGAGAGACAGGGGCGGATGAGCAGTTCTTC

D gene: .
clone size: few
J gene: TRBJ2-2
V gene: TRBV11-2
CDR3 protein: CASSLGTLIGELFF
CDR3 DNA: TGTGCCAGCAGCTTGGGGACCCTAATCGGGGAGCTGTTTTTT

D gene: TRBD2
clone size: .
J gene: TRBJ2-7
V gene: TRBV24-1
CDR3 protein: CATSDLLAGDSYEQYF
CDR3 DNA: TGTGCCACCAGTGACCTACTAGCGGGGGACTCCTACGAGCAGTACTTC

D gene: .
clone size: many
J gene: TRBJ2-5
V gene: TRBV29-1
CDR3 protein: CSVVPDETQYF
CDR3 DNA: TGCAGCGTTGTCCCGGATGAGACCCAGTACTTC

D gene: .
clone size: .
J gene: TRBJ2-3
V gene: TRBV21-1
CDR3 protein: CASSKLEALGGFTDTQYF
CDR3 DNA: TGTGCCAGCAGCAAACTAGAGGCACTAGGGGGTTTCACAGATACGCAGTATTTT

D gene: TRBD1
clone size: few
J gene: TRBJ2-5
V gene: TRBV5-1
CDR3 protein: CASSWGTGPQETQYF
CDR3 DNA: TGCGCCAGCAGCTGGGGGACAGGACCCCAAGAGACCCAGTACTTC

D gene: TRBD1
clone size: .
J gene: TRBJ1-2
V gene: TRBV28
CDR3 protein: CASSIPTGSPHGYTF
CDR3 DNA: TGTGCCAGCAGTATACCGACAGGGAGTCCCCATGGCTACACCTTC

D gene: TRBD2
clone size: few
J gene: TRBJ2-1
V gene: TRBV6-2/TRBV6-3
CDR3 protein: CASSYSLAGDGNEQFF
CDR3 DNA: TGTGCCAGCAGTTACTCGCTAGCGGGGGATGGGAATGAGCAGTTCTTC

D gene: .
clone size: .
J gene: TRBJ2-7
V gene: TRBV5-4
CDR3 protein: CASNLAAGHSYEQYF
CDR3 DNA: TGTGCCAGCAACTTGGCGGCAGGGCACTCCTACGAGCAGTACTTC

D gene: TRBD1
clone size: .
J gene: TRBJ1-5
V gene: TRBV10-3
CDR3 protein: CAIREGARQPQHF
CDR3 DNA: TGTGCCATAAGAGAGGGGGCGCGACAGCCCCAGCATTTT

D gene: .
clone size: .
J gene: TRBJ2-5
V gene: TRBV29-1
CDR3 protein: CSVEESRTRGFNEQYF
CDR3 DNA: TGCAGCGTTGAAGAGTCCCGGACTCGAGGGTTCAATGAGCAGTACTTC

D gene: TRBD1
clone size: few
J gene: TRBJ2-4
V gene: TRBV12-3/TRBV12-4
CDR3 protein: CASSSGQALAKNIQYF
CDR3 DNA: TGTGCCAGCAGTTCAGGACAGGCTCTAGCCAAAAACATTCAGTACTTC

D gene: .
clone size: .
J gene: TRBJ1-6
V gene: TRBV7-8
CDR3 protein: CASSTRGILTAYNSPLHF
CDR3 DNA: TGTGCCAGCAGCACCAGAGGGATACTGACGGCCTATAATTCACCCCTCCACTTT

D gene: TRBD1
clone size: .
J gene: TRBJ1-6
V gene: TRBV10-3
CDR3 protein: CAIKGQGAGSYNSPLHF
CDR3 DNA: TGTGCCATCAAGGGGCAGGGGGCTGGCTCCTATAATTCACCCCTCCACTTT

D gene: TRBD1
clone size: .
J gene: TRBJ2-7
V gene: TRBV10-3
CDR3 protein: CAISAHSGQKYNEQYF
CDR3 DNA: TGTGCCATCAGTGCTCACTCGGGACAGAAGTACAATGAGCAGTACTTC

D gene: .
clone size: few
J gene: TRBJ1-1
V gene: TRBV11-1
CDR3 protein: CASSLRRGSPTEAFF
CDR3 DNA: TGTGCCAGCAGCCTGCGCCGGGGATCCCCCACTGAAGCTTTCTTT

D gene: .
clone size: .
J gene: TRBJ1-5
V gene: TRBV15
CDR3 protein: CATSPGGSNQPQHF
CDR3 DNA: TGTGCCACCAGCCCGGGAGGGAGCAATCAGCCCCAGCATTTT

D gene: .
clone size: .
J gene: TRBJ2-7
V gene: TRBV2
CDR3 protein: CASRDGRAPDEQYF
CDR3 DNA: TGTGCCAGCAGGGACGGACGGGCCCCCGACGAGCAGTACTTC

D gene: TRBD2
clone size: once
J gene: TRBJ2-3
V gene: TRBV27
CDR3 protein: CASSWTSGGFDTQYF
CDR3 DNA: TGTGCCAGCAGTTGGACTAGCGGGGGTTTTGATACGCAGTATTTT

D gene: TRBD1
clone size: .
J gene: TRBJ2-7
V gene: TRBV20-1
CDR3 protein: CSARGEPGQGTGEQYF
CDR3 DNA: TGCAGTGCTAGAGGGGAACCGGGACAGGGCACTGGCGAGCAGTACTTC